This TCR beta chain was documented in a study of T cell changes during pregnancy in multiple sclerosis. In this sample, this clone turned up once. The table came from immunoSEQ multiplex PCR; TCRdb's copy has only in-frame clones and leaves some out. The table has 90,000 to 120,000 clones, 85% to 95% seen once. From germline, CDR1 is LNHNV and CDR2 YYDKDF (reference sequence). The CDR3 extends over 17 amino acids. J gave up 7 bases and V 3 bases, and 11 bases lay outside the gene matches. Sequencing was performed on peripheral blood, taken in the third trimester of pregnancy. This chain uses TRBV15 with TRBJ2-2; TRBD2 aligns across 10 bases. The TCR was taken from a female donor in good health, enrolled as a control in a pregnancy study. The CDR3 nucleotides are TGTGCCACCAGCAGTGGACTAGCGGTAAAGGTTAGCGGGGAGCTGTTTTTT. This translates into CATSSGLAVKVSGELFF.